These 22 T cell receptor beta chains originate from one sample sequenced in a study of T cell responses to AZD1222 COVID-19 vaccine. TCRdb's copy holds only in-frame clones and misses some; the assay was immunoSEQ multiplex PCR. The repertoire has around 130,000 clones, roughly 86% of them found once; the top ten carry about 6%. The sequencing here drew on peripheral blood, taken 28 days after the second AZD1222 dose. Every receptor here comes from an adult who received the AZD1222 COVID-19 vaccine.

This clone was seen just once. The rearrangement uses TRBV5-4 and TRBJ1-2, with TRBD1 matching 7 bases. V was clipped by 5 bases and J by 7 bases; unmatched bases: 8. The CDR3 spans 13 residues. Germline CDR1 reads SGHNT; CDR2 reads YYREEE (reference sequence). CDR3 bases: TGTGCCAGCAGTAAAGGACAGGAACTTGGCTACACCTTC. This translates into CASSKGQELGYTF.

The chain joins TRBV6-2 or TRBV6-3 to TRBJ1-4; D is perhaps TRBD1 (6 bases). Germline V gene sequence: CDR1 MNHEY, CDR2 SVGEGT. CDR3 size: 15 residues. The V gene lost 4 bases and the J gene lost 0 bases, with 9 bases spanning the gap. Here the CDR3 reads CASSSRTATNEKLFF. CDR3 nucleotide sequence: TGTGCCAGCAGTTCGAGGACAGCAACTAATGAAAAACTGTTTTTT.

As DNA, the CDR3 is TGCGCCAGCAGCCGAGGTGGAGAGGGGCTAGATTCTGGCTACACCTTC. This encodes CASSRGGEGLDSGYTF. The rearrangement uses TRBV5-1 and TRBJ1-2; a weak D match, TRBD1 (5 bases). CDR1 and CDR2 from the germline V gene are SGHRS and YFSETQ. The germline V and J ends were trimmed by 4 bases and 7 bases, with 23 bases remaining between them. There are 16 residues in the CDR3.

The chain links TRBV11-2 to TRBJ2-7, with 7 bases identical to TRBD2. V lost 1 base to trimming and J lost 3 bases; unmatched junction nucleotides: 6. The length of the CDR3 is 15 residues. Germline V CDR1 and CDR2: SGHAT, FQNNGV. The CDR3 nucleotides are TGTGCCAGCAGCTTAGGAGGGACTAAAATCTACGAGCAGTACTTC. As protein: CASSLGGTKIYEQYF.

This clone was found a few times. The chain is built from TRBV6-5 and TRBJ2-2; TRBD1 aligns across 9 bases. This CDR3 contains 15 residues. After removal of 4 bases from V and 9 bases from J, the junction contained 9 bases not matched to a gene. Germline CDR1 reads MNHEY; CDR2 reads SVGAGI. The CDR3 sequence is CASSLTGGFQRELFF. The CDR3 nucleotides are TGTGCCAGCAGTTTGACAGGGGGGTTTCAACGGGAGCTGTTTTTT.

CDR3 sequence (DNA): TGTGCCAGCAGCCAAGGTGTCCAGGGATTCAACTATGGCTACACCTTC. Translating gives CASSQGVQGFNYGYTF. The J gene is TRBJ1-2, the V gene TRBV3-1 (or the pseudogene TRBV3-2), with D perhaps matching TRBD1 (5 bases). V was shortened by 1 base and J by 2 bases, with 14 bases between the two germline ends. CDR1 and CDR2 from the germline V gene are LGHDT and YNNKEL (reference sequence). The CDR3 spans 16 residues.

Only a few counts were recorded for this clone. The V gene is TRBV30, the J gene TRBJ1-5; D is unclear. V was pared by 1 base and J by 6 bases, with 10 bases between. Germline-derived CDR1 and CDR2 are GTSNPN and SVGIG (reference sequence). The CDR3 spans 13 residues. The chain's CDR3 is CAWSGGFGQPQHF. The CDR3 coding sequence is TGTGCCTGGAGTGGAGGATTTGGTCAGCCCCAGCATTTT.

By share of the sample, this clone is medium-sized. The chain links TRBV4-3 to TRBJ1-2; perhaps TRBD1 as D (5 bases). The CDR3 length is 15 residues. Germline V gives CDR1 LGHNA, CDR2 YSLEER. The V and J ends lost 5 bases and 6 bases respectively, with 19 bases between them. The CDR3: CASSSKRRGIDGYTF. CDR3 in DNA: TGCGCCAGCAGCTCAAAAAGGCGGGGGATCGATGGCTACACCTTC.

The rearrangement joins TRBV18 to TRBJ2-5; TRBD1 matches 7 bases. V was pared by 1 base and J by 3 bases, with 2 bases of the junction left unmatched. The germline V gene has CDR1 KGHSH and CDR2 LQKENI. The CDR3 length is 14 residues. CDR3 DNA sequence: TGTGCCAGCTCACCACGGGACAGAAAAGAGACCCAGTACTTC. Protein: CASSPRDRKETQYF.

For the CDR3, the DNA is TGTGCCAGCAGTTGGGACAGCAACTTGGGTGGAAACACCATATATTTT. This translates into CASSWDSNLGGNTIYF. The V call is TRBV6-5, the J call TRBJ1-3, with 7 positions matching TRBD1. Germline CDR1 is MNHEY and CDR2 is SVGAGI. Unmatched junction bases numbered 9, after V lost 4 bases and J lost 3 bases. The CDR3 runs 16 residues.

The chain employs TRBV7-9 and TRBJ1-2; D is possibly TRBD1 (6 bases). Trimming pared 0 bases from V and 3 bases from J, leaving 17 bases between. The CDR3 extends over 17 amino acids. CDR1 and CDR2 from the germline V gene are SEHNR and FQNEAQ (reference sequence). CDR3 sequence: CASSLARTDPGYYGYTF. The CDR3 nucleotides are TGTGCCAGCAGCTTAGCAAGGACAGACCCAGGGTACTATGGCTACACCTTC.

The genes are TRBV27 and TRBJ2-1, with D uncertain. Trimming removed 3 bases at V and 6 bases at J, with 12 bases between. The length of the CDR3 is 14 residues. Germline CDR1 MNHEY, CDR2 SMNVEV (reference sequence). CDR3 sequence: CASSFGPQGNEQFF. CDR3 in DNA: TGTGCCAGCAGTTTTGGGCCCCAAGGCAATGAGCAGTTCTTC.

The J gene is TRBJ2-1, the V gene TRBV27; 7 positions agree with TRBD1. The germline gives CDR1 MNHEY, CDR2 SMNVEV (reference sequence). The CDR3 runs 13 residues. V trimming: 3 bases; J trimming: 7 bases; junction bases outside the gene matches: 3. CDR3: CASSLTGFNEQFF. CDR3 in DNA: TGTGCCAGCAGTTTGACAGGGTTTAATGAGCAGTTCTTC.

V gene TRBV11-2 combines with J gene TRBJ1-2, with D perhaps TRBD1 (5 bases). The CDR3 is 12 residues long. Germline assignment: CDR1 SGHAT and CDR2 FQNNGV. V was trimmed by 5 bases and J by 4 bases, leaving 8 bases between them. CDR3 protein: CASSKGTYGYTF. As DNA, the CDR3 is TGTGCCAGCAGCAAGGGGACCTATGGCTACACCTTC.

The chain recombines TRBV6-5 with TRBJ1-1; 7 bases fit TRBD1. The CDR3 extends over 12 amino acids. Germline V gives CDR1 MNHEY, CDR2 SVGAGI. After removal of 6 bases from V and 12 bases from J, the junction contained 10 bases not matched to a gene. DNA of the CDR3: TGTGCCAGCAGAACTCAACAGGGGACGTCTTTCTTT. It yields the protein CASRTQQGTSFF.

The J gene is TRBJ2-1, the V gene TRBV7-2; TRBD1 aligns across 10 bases. The J segment lost 5 bases and the V segment lost 3 bases, leaving 4 bases of the junction unmatched. The CDR3 totals 15 residues. CDR1 and CDR2 from the germline V gene are SGHTA and FQGNSA. CDR3: CASSLDRGANNEQFF. CDR3 coding DNA: TGTGCCAGCAGCTTGGACAGGGGGGCTAACAATGAGCAGTTCTTC.

This rearrangement joins TRBV7-2 to TRBJ1-2; D gene unclear. The length of the CDR3 is 13 residues. The V end was cut by 5 bases, the J end by 13 bases, with 20 bases between. The V gene's germline CDR1 is SGHTA and CDR2 FQGNSA. CDR3 sequence (DNA): TGTGCCAGCAGCCCATTCGGGTCGGCCTCATGCACCTTC. It is translated as CASSPFGSASCTF.

This chain connects TRBV5-4 to TRBJ1-2; 10 bases agree with TRBD1. The germline V gene has CDR1 SGHNT and CDR2 YYREEE (reference sequence). The CDR3 totals 16 residues. V was clipped by 0 bases and J by 5 bases; unmatched bases: 7. The CDR3 loop is CASSLGLGTGEYGYTF. The CDR3 region has the DNA TGTGCCAGCAGCTTGGGGTTGGGGACAGGGGAGTATGGCTACACCTTC.

The chain is built from TRBV10-1 and TRBJ2-7; D remains unclear. V was trimmed by 5 bases and J by 1 base, leaving 9 bases between them. Germline V gives CDR1 WNHNN, CDR2 SYGVQD (reference sequence). The CDR3 is 13 residues long. CDR3 nucleotide sequence: TGCGCCAGCAGTTCGGGTGGGTCCTACGAGCAGTACTTC. It codes for CASSSGGSYEQYF.

This clone was recorded once. This chain joins TRBV30 and TRBJ1-2; D uncertain. The CDR3 consists of 14 residues. Trimming took 0 bases from V and 4 from J, leaving 12 bases between them. Germline loops: CDR1 GTSNPN, CDR2 SVGIG (reference sequence). CDR3 nucleotide sequence: TGTGCCTGGAGTGTAGGGCCGCAACCCTATGGCTACACCTTC. Translated, it gives CAWSVGPQPYGYTF.

CDR3 sequence (DNA): TGTGCCAGCAGTTTAACGGGGTTCTACGAGCAGTACTTC. This gives the protein CASSLTGFYEQYF. The genes are TRBV27 and TRBJ2-7; maybe TRBD2 (5 bases). V was shortened by 2 bases and J by 3 bases, with 8 bases between the two germline ends. This CDR3 region has 13 residues. Germline CDR1 is MNHEY and CDR2 is SMNVEV (reference sequence).

The chain carries TRBV19 and TRBJ1-6; D gene ambiguous. Trimming took 5 bases from V and 0 from J, leaving 5 bases between them. The CDR3 totals 14 residues. Germline V gene data show CDR1 as LNHDA and CDR2 as SQIVND (reference sequence). The DNA of the CDR3 is TGTGCCAGTAGTTTCAGCTCCTATAATTCACCCCTCCACTTT. It encodes CASSFSSYNSPLHF.